This T cell receptor (beta chain) derives from a study of blood T cell repertoires in COVID-19. Germline CDR1 SGHRS, CDR2 YFSETQ. This CDR3 has 14 amino acids. Sequencing was performed with immunoSEQ multiplex PCR; in TCRdb, only in-frame clones are kept and a portion is missing. The profile shows about 210,000 clones, roughly 85% of them singletons. A remark on this clone: A read error may produce the germline difference seen at one junction end.

Sequenced: peripheral blood. The chain employs TRBV5-1 and TRBJ1-6; TRBD1 agrees at 10 bases. This TCR was recovered from a woman of 80 years or more with acute or convalescent COVID-19. In nucleotides, the CDR3 is TGCGCCAGCAGCTCGGACAGGGGGAATTCATCCCTCCACTTT. Protein sequence: CASSSDRGNSSLHF.